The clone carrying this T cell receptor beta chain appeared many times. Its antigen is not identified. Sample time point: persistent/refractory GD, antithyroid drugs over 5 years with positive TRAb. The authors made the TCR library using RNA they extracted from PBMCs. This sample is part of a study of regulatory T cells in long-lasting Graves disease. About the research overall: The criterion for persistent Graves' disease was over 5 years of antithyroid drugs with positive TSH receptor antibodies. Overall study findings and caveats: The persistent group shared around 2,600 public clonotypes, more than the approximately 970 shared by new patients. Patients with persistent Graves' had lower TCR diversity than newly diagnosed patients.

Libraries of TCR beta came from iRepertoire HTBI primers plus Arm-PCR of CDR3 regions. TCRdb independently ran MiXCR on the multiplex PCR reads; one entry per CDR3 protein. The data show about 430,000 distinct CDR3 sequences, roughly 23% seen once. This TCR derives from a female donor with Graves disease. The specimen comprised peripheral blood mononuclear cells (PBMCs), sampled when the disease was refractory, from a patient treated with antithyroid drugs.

The CDR3 DNA follows: TGTGCCAGCAATATCCCCTTGGGGGGACAAGAGACCCAGTACTTC. Its translation is CASNIPLGGQETQYF. The V gene is TRBV28, the J gene TRBJ2-5; possibly TRBD2 for D (6 bases). CDR1 and CDR2 (germline): MDHEN, SYDVKM. This CDR3 has 15 residues. Between the trimmed V and J ends, which lost 7 bases and 2 bases, there was a span of 17 bases. The whole variable domain, filled in from reference TRBV28 and TRBJ2-5, reads DVKVTQSSRYLVKRTGEKVFLECVQDMDHENMFWYRQDPGLGLRLIYFSYDVKMKEKGDIPEGYSVSREKKERFSLILESASTNQTSMYLCASNIPLGGQETQYFGPGTRLLVL.